The clone carrying this T cell receptor beta chain was detected ten times or more. Its target is not known. Trimming at V came to 0 bases and at J to 4 bases, leaving 10 bases not matched to a gene. Germline V CDR1 and CDR2: MNHEY, SMNVEV (reference sequence). CDR3 length equals 17 residues. Time point given: sample taken at primary tumor resection. Unsorted tumor, nontumor lung tissue or cryopreserved PBMC supplied the whole RNA. A distinct unique molecular identifier was carried by each TCR cDNA molecule. TCRdb ran MiXCR on the 5' RACE reads and lists one entry per CDR3 protein. The data hold 14,000 or so distinct CDR3 sequences, with about 4.5% observed a single time. The data derive from a study of spatial heterogeneity in lung cancer. The overall study: The count of detected beta-chain sequences consistently exceeded that of alpha-chain sequences. Study conclusions and caveats: One measure, the expanded intratumoral alpha and beta TCR count, tracked tumor mutation counts.

The chain is built from TRBV27 and TRBJ1-2; 8 bases agree with TRBD1. This sample comprised lung tumor tissue, obtained at surgery. This TCR was recovered from a female donor with early-stage non-small cell lung cancer. CDR3 in amino acids: CASSLSGAGGRFYGYTF. DNA for the CDR3: TGTGCCAGCAGTTTATCGGGAGCAGGGGGCAGGTTCTATGGCTACACCTTC.